The T cell receptor beta chain described here comes from a study of T cell responses to AZD1222 COVID-19 vaccine. Findings and caveats of the study: It was only a handful of AZD1222 recipients who were seropositive at baseline.

Produced via immunoSEQ multiplex PCR; TCRdb's table is partial and in-frame only. The data hold around 140,000 clones, with approximately 91% observed a single time. Note on this clone: Its antigen remains unidentified.

V dropped 0 bases and J dropped 5 bases, with 12 bases sitting between them. This CDR3 is built from 16 residues. CDR1 is SGHRS and CDR2 is YFSETQ in the germline V gene. V gene TRBV5-1 combines with J gene TRBJ1-6; D is uncertain. The starting material was peripheral blood, obtained 28 days after the second AZD1222 dose. This receptor was obtained from an adult who received the AZD1222 COVID-19 vaccine. The CDR3 loop reads CASSLGGVPDNSPLHF. CDR3 DNA: TGCGCCAGCAGCTTGGGTGGGGTTCCGGATAATTCACCCCTCCACTTT.